This is a list of T cell receptor beta chains from one sample in a study of shared clonotypes between healthy human individuals. TCRdb's table, derived via immunoSEQ multiplex PCR, lists solely in-frame clones and lacks some. The sample has hundreds of thousands of clones, about 90% seen once. Sequencing was performed on naive CD8+ T cells sorted from blood. The receptors come from a man aged 25 to 45 in good health. Each CDR3 is given with its conserved first and last residue. A D gene is named only where the DNA matches it firmly. The listing skips clone size in some rows; elsewhere it reads once, few, many or a size class.

clone size	D gene	V gene	J gene	CDR3 protein	CDR3 DNA
NA	TRBD2	TRBV5-1	TRBJ2-7	CASSEGTSGSYEQYF	TGCGCCAGCAGCGAAGGGACTAGCGGGAGCTACGAGCAGTACTTC
once	NA	TRBV21-1	TRBJ2-7	CASVGTVSPYEQYF	TGTGCCAGCGTGGGGACAGTGAGTCCCTACGAGCAGTACTTC
NA	TRBD2	TRBV5-6	TRBJ2-3	CASSLSSGTANTDTQYF	TGTGCCAGCAGCTTGTCTAGCGGGACGGCTAACACAGATACGCAGTATTTT
once	NA	TRBV5-6	TRBJ1-3	CASHRVSGNTIYF	TGTGCCAGCCACAGGGTCTCTGGAAACACCATATATTTT
few	TRBD1	TRBV4-1	TRBJ1-2	CASSQDKGQGYYGYTF	TGCGCCAGCAGCCAAGATAAGGGACAGGGGTACTATGGCTACACCTTC
NA	NA	TRBV7-6	TRBJ2-1	CASSPWTGNEQFF	TGTGCCAGCAGCCCCTGGACGGGCAATGAGCAGTTCTTC
NA	TRBD1	TRBV5-4	TRBJ2-1	CASSFVTGGDEQFF	TGTGCCAGCAGCTTCGTGACAGGGGGCGATGAGCAGTTCTTC
NA	TRBD2	TRBV14	TRBJ2-1	CASSPGSGSGNEQFF	TGTGCCAGCAGCCCCGGGAGCGGGAGTGGGAATGAGCAGTTCTTC
NA	TRBD2	TRBV11-3	TRBJ2-7	CASSSRTSGSYEQYF	TGTGCCAGCAGCTCCCGGACTAGCGGCTCCTACGAGCAGTACTTC
NA	TRBD2	TRBV11-2	TRBJ2-5	CASSLGFVFQREQETQYF	TGTGCCAGCAGCTTAGGTTTTGTCTTTCAGCGGGAGCAAGAGACCCAGTACTTC
NA	TRBD2	TRBV7-9	TRBJ2-7	CASSFTLAGVPDEQYF	TGTGCCAGCAGCTTTACACTAGCGGGAGTCCCAGACGAGCAGTACTTC
NA	TRBD1	TRBV7-9	TRBJ1-1	CASSRQGIPAFF	TGTGCCAGCAGTCGACAGGGGATCCCGGCTTTCTTT
NA	TRBD2	TRBV7-9	TRBJ2-2	CASSRPDASGSTDTGELFF	TGTGCCAGCAGCCGCCCCGATGCTAGCGGGAGTACGGACACCGGGGAGCTGTTTTTT
NA	NA	TRBV7-2	TRBJ2-1	CASSFNSGVGEQFF	TGTGCCAGCAGCTTCAACAGTGGAGTCGGTGAGCAGTTCTTC
NA	TRBD2	TRBV6-5	TRBJ2-2	CASTHGREVSGELFF	TGTGCCAGCACCCATGGGCGGGAGGTTTCCGGGGAGCTGTTTTTT
few	TRBD1	TRBV13	TRBJ1-2	CASSGSPGRTGANYGYTF	TGTGCCAGCAGCGGGAGCCCGGGGCGGACAGGAGCTAACTATGGCTACACCTTC
NA	TRBD1	TRBV28	TRBJ1-4	CASSYRDRAVANEKLFF	TGTGCCAGCAGTTACCGTGACAGGGCGGTGGCTAATGAAAAACTGTTTTTT
NA	TRBD1	TRBV27	TRBJ1-1	CASSQGQYTEAFF	TGTGCCAGCAGCCAGGGACAGTACACTGAAGCTTTCTTT
NA	TRBD1	TRBV5-1	TRBJ2-3	CASSLPRDRGQSWSTDTQYF	TGCGCCAGCAGCTTGCCGAGGGACAGGGGGCAGAGTTGGAGCACAGATACGCAGTATTTT
NA	TRBD1	TRBV6-1	TRBJ1-5	CASSDEGAPVSNQPQHF	TGTGCCAGCAGTGACGAGGGGGCCCCAGTTAGCAATCAGCCCCAGCATTTT
NA	TRBD2	TRBV6-1	TRBJ2-1	CASSEGDSGILRVDEQFF	TGTGCCAGCAGTGAAGGTGATAGCGGGATTCTCCGGGTCGATGAGCAGTTCTTC
once	NA	TRBV15	TRBJ1-1	CATSRAGWGGNTEAFF	TGTGCCACCAGCAGAGCTGGGTGGGGGGGGAACACTGAAGCTTTCTTT
NA	NA	TRBV28	TRBJ1-2	CASSSSSETNYGYTF	TGTGCCAGCAGTTCGTCTTCAGAGACTAACTATGGCTACACCTTC
NA	TRBD2	TRBV28	TRBJ2-7	CASRIAGTFYEQYF	TGTGCCAGCAGGATAGCGGGGACCTTCTACGAGCAGTACTTC
once	NA	TRBV5-1	TRBJ2-4	CASSSDRDIQYF	TGCGCCAGCAGCTCCGATAGGGACATTCAGTACTTC
NA	TRBD2	TRBV9	TRBJ2-7	CASSGEGSGSDEQYF	TGTGCCAGCAGCGGAGAGGGTAGCGGGAGTGACGAGCAGTACTTC
NA	TRBD1	TRBV5-4	TRBJ2-7	CASSPGQGLNEQYF	TGTGCCAGCAGCCCGGGACAGGGCCTTAACGAGCAGTACTTC
NA	NA	TRBV4-1	TRBJ2-2	CASSHRDGGGELFF	TGCGCCAGCAGCCACCGGGACGGTGGCGGGGAGCTGTTTTTT
NA	TRBD1	TRBV5-5	TRBJ1-1	CASKYDRGQPEAFF	TGTGCCAGCAAGTATGACAGGGGGCAGCCTGAAGCTTTCTTT
NA	TRBD1	TRBV6-5	TRBJ2-7	CASSYLTGGEQYF	TGTGCCAGCAGTTACCTGACAGGGGGCGAGCAGTACTTC
NA	NA	TRBV19	TRBJ2-7	CASSILGSEQYF	TGTGCCAGTAGTATTCTAGGATCCGAGCAGTACTTC
NA	NA	TRBV28	TRBJ1-1	CASSLTVMNTEAFF	TGTGCCAGCAGTCTCACAGTTATGAACACTGAAGCTTTCTTT
NA	TRBD1	TRBV19	TRBJ2-5	CARGDRAFQETQYF	TGTGCCAGGGGGGACAGGGCGTTCCAAGAGACCCAGTACTTC
NA	NA	TRBV2	TRBJ1-3	CASIVDSSGNTIYF	TGTGCCAGCATTGTCGATAGCTCTGGAAACACCATATATTTT
NA	NA	TRBV4-1	TRBJ2-2	CASSQNPQGGGELFF	TGCGCCAGCAGCCAAAACCCCCAGGGAGGCGGGGAGCTGTTTTTT
NA	TRBD2	TRBV19	TRBJ2-7	CASSPGTSGYEQYF	TGTGCCAGCAGCCCCGGGACTAGCGGTTACGAGCAGTACTTC
NA	TRBD2	TRBV29-1	TRBJ2-7	CSVNSGRAGYEQYF	TGCAGCGTTAATAGCGGGAGGGCCGGGTACGAGCAGTACTTC
once	TRBD2	TRBV9	TRBJ2-7	CASSVVAGDYEQYF	TGTGCCAGCAGCGTAGTGGCGGGAGATTACGAGCAGTACTTC
NA	NA	TRBV27	TRBJ2-7	CASSLILTEGAYEQYF	TGTGCCAGCAGTTTAATATTGACGGAAGGTGCCTACGAGCAGTACTTC
NA	TRBD2	TRBV10-1	TRBJ2-7	CASSDHSGSRDEQYF	TGCGCCAGCAGTGACCATAGCGGGAGTCGGGACGAGCAGTACTTC
NA	NA	TRBV6-4	TRBJ1-3	CASSDSRLSGNTIYF	TGTGCCAGCAGTGACTCAAGGCTATCTGGAAACACCATATATTTT
NA	TRBD1	TRBV7-9	TRBJ1-1	CASSSGTVGNTEAFF	TGTGCCAGCAGCAGTGGGACAGTGGGTAACACTGAAGCTTTCTTT
NA	TRBD2	TRBV4-1	TRBJ2-1	CASSPSGTSGSNEQFF	TGCGCCAGCAGCCCCTCCGGGACTAGCGGGAGCAATGAGCAGTTCTTC
NA	NA	TRBV15	TRBJ1-5	CATSRGGTSNQPQHF	TGTGCCACCAGCAGGGGAGGGACTAGCAATCAGCCCCAGCATTTT
NA	TRBD1	TRBV19	TRBJ2-1	CASSITGTGYNEQFF	TGTGCCAGTAGTATCACCGGGACAGGGTACAATGAGCAGTTCTTC
NA	NA	TRBV5-5	TRBJ2-1	CASSNLGHWGNEQFF	TGTGCCAGCAGCAATTTGGGACATTGGGGCAATGAGCAGTTCTTC
NA	TRBD2	TRBV6-5	TRBJ2-1	CASVAGGSSYNEQFF	TGTGCCAGCGTAGCGGGGGGAAGCTCCTACAATGAGCAGTTCTTC
NA	NA	TRBV2	TRBJ2-1	CASSGSKTYNEQFF	TGTGCCAGCAGTGGGTCTAAAACCTACAATGAGCAGTTCTTC
NA	TRBD2	TRBV6-4	TRBJ2-2	CASSVGLAGTGNTGELFF	TGTGCCAGCAGCGTGGGGCTAGCGGGAACGGGGAACACCGGGGAGCTGTTTTTT
NA	NA	TRBV18	TRBJ1-5	CASSPPLAQGVGQPQHF	TGTGCCAGCTCACCACCGTTAGCCCAGGGTGTTGGCCAGCCCCAGCATTTT
once	TRBD2	TRBV19	TRBJ2-1	CASRGLAGDNEQFF	TGTGCCAGTAGGGGACTAGCGGGGGACAATGAGCAGTTCTTC
NA	TRBD2	TRBV7-9	TRBJ2-7	CASSPKGGFSSYEQYF	TGTGCCAGCAGCCCCAAGGGAGGGTTTAGCTCCTACGAGCAGTACTTC
NA	TRBD1	TRBV2	TRBJ1-5	CASSLGQQTGNQPQHF	TGTGCCAGCAGCCTGGGACAGCAAACAGGCAATCAGCCCCAGCATTTT
NA	NA	TRBV28	TRBJ2-2	CASSLRTGELFF	TGTGCCAGCAGTTTAAGGACCGGGGAGCTGTTTTTT
NA	NA	TRBV16	TRBJ2-1	CASSQAGEQFF	TGTGCCAGCAGCCAGGCAGGAGAGCAGTTCTTC
NA	NA	TRBV6-1	TRBJ1-5	CASLTENSNQPQHF	TGTGCCAGCCTAACAGAAAATAGCAATCAGCCCCAGCATTTT
NA	NA	TRBV15	TRBJ1-1	CATSRDLNTEAFF	TGTGCCACCAGCAGAGATCTGAACACTGAAGCTTTCTTT
NA	NA	TRBV4-2	TRBJ2-2	CASSQEGGGFTGELFF	TGTGCCAGCAGCCAAGAGGGGGGAGGCTTTACCGGGGAGCTGTTTTTT
NA	NA	TRBV14	TRBJ2-7	CASSQGSREQYF	TGTGCCAGCAGCCAAGGCAGCCGCGAGCAGTACTTC